The 7 T cell receptor beta chains listed next were all sequenced from one sample in a study of cytomegalovirus exposure and HLA in healthy donors. Primers: 60 Vbeta forward and 13 Jbeta reverse. Profiling relied on immunoSEQ multiplex PCR, and the TCRdb table lists in-frame clones only, not all of them. The repertoire holds over 100,000 clones, about 70% seen once, with just over 2% in the top ten. The sample was PBMCs. Receptor source: a human donor in good health.

This clone came up a few times. This chain joins TRBV5-6 and TRBJ1-2, with a tentative D call TRBD1 (6 bases). The CDR3 has 11 amino acids. Germline lookup yields CDR1 SGHDT and CDR2 YYEEEE. Trimming pared 1 base from V and 13 bases from J, leaving 11 bases between. Here the CDR3 reads CASSLRGLATF. CDR3 DNA sequence: TGTGCCAGCAGCTTGAGGGGGTTGGCCACCTTC.

The CDR3 DNA reads TGTGCCAGCAGTGACGTGGCTAGCGGGGCAGATACGCAGTATTTT. It specifies CASSDVASGADTQYF. The rearrangement links TRBV6-4 to TRBJ2-3; 9 bases are shared with TRBD2. Germline V gene data show CDR1 as MRHNA and CDR2 as SNTAGT. The CDR3 runs to 15 residues. The junction had 4 bases not matched to a gene; V was cut back by 2 bases and J by 4 bases.

V is TRBV6-6 and J is TRBJ1-1, with TRBD1 identical over 9 bases. This CDR3 contains 14 residues. Unmatched junction bases numbered 8, after V lost 6 bases and J lost 6 bases. Germline CDR1 MNHNY, CDR2 SVGAGI (reference sequence). CDR3 sequence (DNA): TGTGCCAGCAGAGAAAACAGGGGGCGAGCTGAAGCTTTCTTT. Its protein is CASRENRGRAEAFF.

V gene TRBV7-8 combines with J gene TRBJ1-2; 11 nucleotides align to TRBD1. CDR1 is SGHVS, CDR2 FQNEAQ, per germline. The CDR3 spans 18 residues. Germline trimming cut 5 bases from V and 4 bases from J; bases unmatched to any gene: 15. CDR3 in amino acids: CASSRHEGRDRGFYGYTF. The CDR3 bases are TGTGCCAGCAGCAGACACGAGGGTCGGGACAGGGGGTTCTATGGCTACACCTTC.

The genes are TRBV11-2 and TRBJ1-6; 7 nucleotides line up with TRBD1. Germline loops: CDR1 SGHAT, CDR2 FQNNGV. CDR3 length: 15 residues. The junction had 11 bases not matched to a gene; V was cut back by 4 bases and J by 11 bases. In DNA form, the CDR3 reads TGTGCCAGCAGCTCTCAGACAGGGCTGGGGGCACCCCTCCACTTT. This translates into CASSSQTGLGAPLHF.

The chain couples TRBV25-1 to TRBJ2-2; 7 bases fit TRBD1. The CDR3 has 14 amino acids. CDR1 is MGHDK, CDR2 SYGVNS, per germline. J lost 6 bases, V lost 0 bases, and 1 base had no gene match. CDR3 nucleotide sequence: TGTGCCAGCAGTGAATATACAGGGGCCGGGGAGCTGTTTTTT. It is translated as CASSEYTGAGELFF.

The chain combines TRBV5-1 with TRBJ2-3; 12 bases line up with TRBD2. V shed 2 bases and J 5 bases; nucleotides not matched to a gene: 12. Germline loops: CDR1 SGHRS, CDR2 YFSETQ. The CDR3 sequence is 18 residues long. CDR3 nucleotide sequence: TGCGCCAGCAGCTTCCAGCCCCTAGCGGGGGGGCCGAGAGATACGCAGTATTTT. Residues: CASSFQPLAGGPRDTQYF.